This TCR beta chain was found in a study of blood T cell repertoires in COVID-19. Study overall: Acute-phase and convalescent COVID-19 samples originated in the United States, Italy and Spain. Sources were T cells, B-cell-depleted T cells, or PBMCs; the material itself was cDNA or gDNA.

Original methodology: Nucleated cell counts were estimated from reference gene primer amplification. Libraries were prepared by immunoSEQ multiplex PCR; TCRdb keeps only in-frame clonotypes and omits some of them. V and J calls plus clone size are reproduced from that table; the DNA served to infer D and trimming. The profile shows roughly 140,000 clones, over 75% of them singletons. The V end lost 6 bases, the J end lost 2 bases, and 16 bases lay between the germline ends. Germline CDR1 reads MDHEN; CDR2 reads SYDVKM. The CDR3 is made up of 15 amino acids. This chain uses TRBV28 with TRBJ2-5, with unresolved D. Sequenced material: peripheral blood. This clonotype was obtained from a woman in her forties or fifties with acute or convalescent COVID-19. Written as DNA, the CDR3 is TGTGCCAGCAGCGTTACTTTGTGGGCTCAAGAGACCCAGTACTTC. This encodes CASSVTLWAQETQYF.